Listed below are T cell receptor beta chains from one sample, sequenced in a study of T-cell reconstitution after alpha-beta-depleted transplantation in children. TCRdb itself ran the PCR reads through MiXCR, one entry per CDR3 protein. There are about 610,000 distinct CDR3 sequences in the sample; roughly 10% occur only once, and about 4% lies in the top ten. Sequencing was performed on PBMCs from the stem cell graft donor, taken from the stem cell graft. These receptors were taken from a human donor who donated a stem cell graft to a child with acute myeloid leukemia. Both conserved end residues are part of each CDR3. D genes are given only for firm matches. Rows give clone size only sometimes, using once, few, many, or a class for an expanded clone.

d_call cdr3_length j_call clone_size v_call cdr3_aa cdr3_nt
TRBD2 17 TRBJ2-2 many TRBV29-1 CSVSGRRTSGNTGELFF TGCAGCGTCTCGGGGCGGCGGACTAGCGGTAACACCGGGGAGCTGTTTTTT
TRBD1 13 TRBJ1-1 - TRBV6-4 CASSEQGASEAFF TGTGCCAGCAGTGAGCAGGGGGCTAGTGAAGCTTTCTTT
- 11 TRBJ2-1 - TRBV5-1 CASSPAVEQFF TGCGCCAGCAGCCCGGCCGTTGAGCAGTTCTTC
- 13 TRBJ2-1 many TRBV5-1 CASSSYESNEQFF TGCGCCAGCAGCTCTTATGAAAGCAATGAGCAGTTCTTC
TRBD2 12 TRBJ2-2 - TRBV30 CAWGEGTGELFF TGTGCCTGGGGGGAGGGCACCGGGGAGCTGTTTTTT
- 13 TRBJ2-1 many TRBV7-8 CASSLGQRNEQFF TGTGCCAGCAGCTTAGGGCAGCGGAATGAGCAGTTCTTC
TRBD1 14 TRBJ2-1 many TRBV30 CAWSAQQGKDEQFF TGTGCCTGGAGTGCCCAACAGGGGAAGGATGAGCAGTTCTTC
TRBD2 15 TRBJ2-4 few TRBV27 CASSLTGEGKNIQYF TGTGCCAGCAGTTTAACCGGGGAGGGAAAAAACATTCAGTACTTC
- 15 TRBJ1-4 - TRBV7-9 CASSSVALGGEKLFF TGTGCCAGCAGCTCGGTGGCTTTAGGGGGGGAAAAACTGTTTTTT
TRBD1 16 TRBJ2-4 - TRBV5-1 CASSLGQGASKNIQYF TGCGCCAGCAGCTTGGGACAGGGGGCATCCAAAAACATTCAGTACTTC
TRBD1 15 TRBJ2-7 - TRBV2 CASSEALWTGRVEYF TGTGCCAGCAGTGAAGCCCTGTGGACAGGCCGAGTGGAGTACTTC
- 11 TRBJ2-3 few TRBV6-6 CASSYIDTQYF TGTGCCAGCAGTTATATTGATACGCAGTATTTT
TRBD2 17 TRBJ2-5 - TRBV3-1 CASTRDLSGSGRETQYF TGTGCCAGCACGAGGGATCTTAGCGGGAGTGGCCGTGAGACCCAGTACTTC
- 15 TRBJ2-7 - TRBV6-5 CASSYSRGSSYEQYF TGTGCCAGCAGTTACTCGAGGGGGAGCTCCTACGAGCAGTACTTC
- 15 TRBJ2-7 few TRBV7-8 CASSLEAPASTGQYF TGTGCCAGCAGCTTAGAGGCACCCGCTAGTACCGGGCAGTACTTC
- 12 TRBJ2-1 many TRBV20-1 CSAREGNNEQFF TGCAGTGCTAGAGAGGGAAACAATGAGCAGTTCTTC
- 10 TRBJ1-1 few TRBV19 CATKGTEAFF TGTGCCACGAAGGGCACTGAAGCTTTCTTT
TRBD1 11 TRBJ2-7 - TRBV20-1 CSIRDSYEQYF TGCAGCATTCGGGACAGCTACGAGCAGTACTTC
- 10 TRBJ2-7 few TRBV27 CARSPREQYF TGTGCCAGGAGTCCCCGTGAGCAGTACTTC
TRBD2 14 TRBJ2-7 - TRBV15 CATSRTSAPYEQYF TGTGCCACCAGCAGAACTAGCGCCCCCTACGAGCAGTACTTC
- 16 TRBJ2-4 few TRBV3-1 CASSSPGTLAKNIQYF TGTGCCAGCAGCTCGCCGGGGACACTAGCCAAAAACATTCAGTACTTC
- 13 TRBJ2-5 many TRBV7-9 CASSLVPEETQYF TGTGCCAGCAGCTTAGTCCCAGAAGAGACCCAGTACTTC
- 15 TRBJ2-5 - TRBV4-1 CASSLRVTGEETQYF TGCGCCAGCAGCCTAAGGGTCACGGGCGAAGAGACCCAGTACTTC
- 15 TRBJ2-2 few TRBV20-1 CSARAGDKRTGELFF TGCAGTGCTAGAGCAGGAGACAAAAGGACCGGGGAGCTGTTTTTT
- 15 TRBJ1-4 many TRBV7-8 CASSYQGTTNEKLFF TGTGCCAGCAGCTACCAGGGTACAACTAATGAAAAACTGTTTTTT
- 15 TRBJ1-4 - TRBV5-6 CASSLGRSTNEKLFF TGTGCCAGCAGCTTGGGGCGGTCAACTAATGAAAAACTGTTTTTT
- 14 TRBJ2-1 - TRBV4-1 CASSQGTPYNEQFF TGCGCCAGCAGCCAGGGTACTCCATACAATGAGCAGTTCTTC
TRBD1 17 TRBJ1-4 few TRBV27 CASRALGQGGANEKLFF TGTGCCAGCAGGGCATTGGGACAGGGTGGCGCTAATGAAAAACTGTTTTTT